These 8 T cell receptor beta chains were sequenced from one sample in a study of cytomegalovirus exposure and HLA in healthy donors. In the PCR, 60 Vbeta and 13 Jbeta primers were used. Method: immunoSEQ multiplex PCR; TCRdb's copy keeps in-frame clones and lacks some. The sample's table shows around 140,000 clones. The sample consisted of PBMCs. These receptors all come from a male donor in good health and CMV-seronegative.

CDR3 sequence reads: CASSAPGGGTEAFF. The CDR3 DNA is TGCGCCAGCAGCGCCCCAGGGGGAGGCACTGAAGCTTTCTTT. The genes are TRBV5-1 and TRBJ1-1, with 7 bases lining up with TRBD1. Trimming cost V 4 bases and J 4 bases; bases outside gene matches: 7. The CDR3 has 14 residues. Germline V gene sequence: CDR1 SGHRS, CDR2 YFSETQ.

In DNA, the CDR3 is TGTGCCAGCAGTCAGGGCAGGGGTAGCAATCAGCCCCAGCATTTT. Its protein is CASSQGRGSNQPQHF. The J gene is TRBJ1-5, the V gene TRBV6-6, with a possible D match to TRBD1 (6 bases). V was cut by 5 bases and J by 0 bases, with 11 bases left in between. Germline V gene data show CDR1 as MNHNY and CDR2 as SVGAGI (reference sequence). This CDR3 has 15 residues.

The chain employs TRBV4-3 and TRBJ1-2, with 7 bases lining up with TRBD1. The CDR3 has 14 residues. Trimming removed 4 bases from V and 4 bases from J; junction bases left unmatched: 6. The germline gives CDR1 LGHNA, CDR2 YSLEER. The CDR3 reads CASSPTGNVYGYTF. The CDR3 DNA is TGCGCCAGCAGCCCGACAGGGAACGTCTATGGCTACACCTTC.

The V and J genes are TRBV7-2 and TRBJ1-1, with 8 bases that match TRBD1. V was pared by 1 base and J by 7 bases, with 2 bases of the junction left unmatched. The CDR3 has 13 amino acids. The germline V gene has CDR1 SGHTA and CDR2 FQGNSA. This CDR3 reads CASSLGDRIEAFF. The DNA of the CDR3 is TGTGCCAGCAGCTTAGGGGACAGGATTGAAGCTTTCTTT. Full variable domain (missing parts from reference TRBV7-2 and TRBJ1-1): GAGVSQSPSNKVTEKGKDVELRCDPISGHTALYWYRQSLGQGLEFLIYFQGNSAPDKSGLPSDRFSAERTGGSVSTLTIQRTQQEDSAVYLCASSLGDRIEAFFGQGTRLTVV.

V and J are TRBV6-4 and TRBJ2-3; 9 bases are a match to TRBD2. Germline V gives CDR1 MRHNA, CDR2 SNTAGT. The CDR3 spans 15 residues. The V segment lost 4 bases and the J segment 5 bases; nucleotides outside the gene matches: 7. CDR3 sequence reads: CASSVSSGGGDTQYF. Written as DNA, the CDR3 is TGTGCCAGCAGTGTTAGTAGCGGGGGAGGAGATACGCAGTATTTT.

This chain uses TRBV5-5 with TRBJ2-2; TRBD1 agrees at 8 bases. CDR3 size: 15 residues. V shed 0 bases, J shed 4 bases, and the junction held 2 bases outside the gene matches. CDR1 and CDR2 (germline): SGHKS, YYEKEE (reference sequence). Here the CDR3 DNA reads TGTGCCAGCAGCTTGGTTCAGGGGGCCACCGGGGAGCTGTTTTTT. The encoded protein is CASSLVQGATGELFF.

V usage is TRBV7-9 and J usage is TRBJ1-2; D might be TRBD1 (5 bases). CDR1 is SEHNR and CDR2 is FQNEAQ in the germline V gene (reference sequence). The length of the CDR3 is 13 residues. V shed 1 base and J shed 8 bases, with 11 bases lying between them. The chain's CDR3 is CASSLGGAGGYTF. The CDR3 bases are TGTGCCAGCAGCTTAGGAGGGGCGGGAGGCTACACCTTC.

V usage is TRBV10-1 and J usage is TRBJ1-3, with a possible D match to TRBD1 (5 bases). The CDR3 is 15 amino acids. Germline CDR1 and CDR2: WNHNN and SYGVQD (reference sequence). V gave up 0 bases and J gave up 4 bases, with 10 bases separating them. CDR3 in DNA: TGCGCCAGCAGTGAGTCGATTACAGGAGGAAACACCATATATTTT. This gives the protein CASSESITGGNTIYF.